The rows below give T cell receptor beta chains drawn from one sample of a study of cytomegalovirus exposure and HLA in healthy donors. Sequenced by immunoSEQ multiplex PCR; TCRdb stores in-frame clones only, minus some. The sample lists around 300,000 clones; 88% were seen once. The sample taken for sequencing was PBMCs. All receptors derive from a man aged 25-45 years in good health and CMV-seronegative. Both conserved end residues are part of each CDR3. The order of the fields is CDR3 DNA, CDR3 protein, J gene, clone size, V gene, D gene. A D gene is named only where the DNA matches it firmly. Clone size is given for some rows only: seen once, a few or many times, or a class if the clone is expanded.

cdr3_nt: TGCGCCAGCAGCTTGAGAACAGGTGGCTACGAGCAGTACTTC
cdr3_aa: CASSLRTGGYEQYF
j_call: TRBJ2-7
clone_size: .
v_call: TRBV5-1
d_call: .

cdr3_nt: TGTGCCAGCAGCCGAGATAGCAATCAGCCCCAGCATTTT
cdr3_aa: CASSRDSNQPQHF
j_call: TRBJ1-5
clone_size: .
v_call: TRBV7-6
d_call: .

cdr3_nt: TGTGCTAGTGGCGGGACTAACACAGATACGCAGTATTTT
cdr3_aa: CASGGTNTDTQYF
j_call: TRBJ2-3
clone_size: .
v_call: TRBV12-5
d_call: TRBD2

cdr3_nt: TGTGCCAGCAGCCGGGGAGGCGGGGGGGCAGAGGAGCAGTTCTTC
cdr3_aa: CASSRGGGGAEEQFF
j_call: TRBJ2-1
clone_size: .
v_call: TRBV7-2
d_call: TRBD2

cdr3_nt: TGTGCCAGCAGCCCCAGAGTTCCTTTCCGGGACAGGGAGGATGGCTACACCTTC
cdr3_aa: CASSPRVPFRDREDGYTF
j_call: TRBJ1-2
clone_size: once
v_call: TRBV7-9
d_call: TRBD1

cdr3_nt: TGTGCCAGCAGCCAAGATTTTGCCGGTGGCTACACCTTC
cdr3_aa: CASSQDFAGGYTF
j_call: TRBJ1-2
clone_size: .
v_call: TRBV14
d_call: .

cdr3_nt: TGCGCCAGCAGCTTGGAACCGGGACAGGGAAACTATGGCTACACCTTC
cdr3_aa: CASSLEPGQGNYGYTF
j_call: TRBJ1-2
clone_size: .
v_call: TRBV5-1
d_call: TRBD1

cdr3_nt: TGTGCCAGTAGTATTGGCAGGGGATTATATGGCTACACCTTC
cdr3_aa: CASSIGRGLYGYTF
j_call: TRBJ1-2
clone_size: .
v_call: TRBV19
d_call: .

cdr3_nt: TGTGCCAGCAGCTTAACAGGGAGTTGGGGCTACGAGCAGTACTTC
cdr3_aa: CASSLTGSWGYEQYF
j_call: TRBJ2-7
clone_size: .
v_call: TRBV5-6
d_call: .

cdr3_nt: TGTGCCAGCAGTGCCACAGGGGGAACACACGGGCAGTACTTC
cdr3_aa: CASSATGGTHGQYF
j_call: TRBJ2-7
clone_size: .
v_call: TRBV6-4
d_call: TRBD1

cdr3_nt: TGCGCCAGCAGCCCCCGGACTAGCGGGACCTACGAGCAGTACTTC
cdr3_aa: CASSPRTSGTYEQYF
j_call: TRBJ2-7
clone_size: .
v_call: TRBV5-1
d_call: TRBD2

cdr3_nt: TGTGCCAGCAGCTTATCCGGGACAGGGGTCGATGGCTACACCTTC
cdr3_aa: CASSLSGTGVDGYTF
j_call: TRBJ1-2
clone_size: .
v_call: TRBV7-9
d_call: TRBD1